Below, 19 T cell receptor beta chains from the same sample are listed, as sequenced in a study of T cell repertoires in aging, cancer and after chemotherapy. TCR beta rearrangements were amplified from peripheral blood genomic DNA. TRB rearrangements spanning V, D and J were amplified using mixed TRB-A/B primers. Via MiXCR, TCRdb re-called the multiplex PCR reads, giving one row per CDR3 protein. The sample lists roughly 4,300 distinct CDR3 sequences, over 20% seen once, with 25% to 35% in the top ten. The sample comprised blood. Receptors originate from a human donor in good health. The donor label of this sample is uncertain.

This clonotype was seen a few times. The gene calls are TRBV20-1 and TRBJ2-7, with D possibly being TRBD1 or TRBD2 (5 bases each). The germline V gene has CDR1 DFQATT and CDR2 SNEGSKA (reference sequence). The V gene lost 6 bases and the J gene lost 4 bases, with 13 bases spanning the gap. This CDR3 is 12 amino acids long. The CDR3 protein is CSARSGPYEQYF. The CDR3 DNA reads TGCAGTGCGCGATCGGGACCTTACGAGCAGTACTTC.

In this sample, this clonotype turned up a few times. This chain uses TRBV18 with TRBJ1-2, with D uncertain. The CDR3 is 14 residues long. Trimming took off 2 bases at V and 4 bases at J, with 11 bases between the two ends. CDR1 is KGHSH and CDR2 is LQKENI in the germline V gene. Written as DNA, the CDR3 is TGTGCCAGCTCACCATCAGAACCACGCTATGGCTACACCTTC. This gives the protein CASSPSEPRYGYTF.

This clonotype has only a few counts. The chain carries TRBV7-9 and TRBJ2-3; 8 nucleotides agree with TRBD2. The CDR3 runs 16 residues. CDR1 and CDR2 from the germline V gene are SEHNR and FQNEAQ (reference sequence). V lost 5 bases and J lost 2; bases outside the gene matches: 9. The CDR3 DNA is TGTGCCAGCAGCGAAGCTGGGACTAGACCCACAGATACGCAGTATTTT. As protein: CASSEAGTRPTDTQYF. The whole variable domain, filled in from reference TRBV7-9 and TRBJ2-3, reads DTGVSQNPRHKITKRGQNVTFRCDPISEHNRLYWYRQTLGQGPEFLTYFQNEAQLEKSRLLSDRFSAERPKGSFSTLEIQRTEQGDSAMYLCASSEAGTRPTDTQYFGPGTRLTVL.

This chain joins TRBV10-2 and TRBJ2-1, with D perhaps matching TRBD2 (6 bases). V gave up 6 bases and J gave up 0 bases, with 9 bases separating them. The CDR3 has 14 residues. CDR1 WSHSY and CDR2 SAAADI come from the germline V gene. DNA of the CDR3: TGCGCCAGCAGGGAGGGGAGCTCCTACAATGAGCAGTTCTTC. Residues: CASREGSSYNEQFF.

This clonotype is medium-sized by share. DNA for the CDR3: TGTGCCAGCAGCTTAGGGATGGGGCCCTACGAGCAGTACTTC. It is translated as CASSLGMGPYEQYF. The chain has TRBV11-1 and TRBJ2-7; a possible D gene is TRBD1 (5 bases). V gave up 1 base and J gave up 2 bases, with 9 bases separating them. This CDR3 has 14 residues. Germline lookup yields CDR1 SGHAT and CDR2 FQDESV (reference sequence). Looking up the rest from reference TRBV11-1 and TRBJ2-7 gives the full variable domain: EAEVAQSPRYKITEKSQAVAFWCDPISGHATLYWYRQILGQGPELLVQFQDESVVDDSQLPKDRFSAERLKGVDSTLKIQPAELGDSAMYLCASSLGMGPYEQYFGPGTRLTVT.

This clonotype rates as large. The CDR3 coding sequence is TGCAGCGTCTGGGACAGTGTCCCCTCTGGGGCCAACGTCCTGACTTTC. This translates into CSVWDSVPSGANVLTF. This chain joins TRBV29-1 and TRBJ2-6; 7 nucleotides agree with TRBD1. CDR3 length: 16 amino acids. Losses at the gene ends were 6 bases for V and 0 bases for J; bases not matched to a gene: 8. Germline-derived CDR1 and CDR2 are SQVTM and ANQGSEA.

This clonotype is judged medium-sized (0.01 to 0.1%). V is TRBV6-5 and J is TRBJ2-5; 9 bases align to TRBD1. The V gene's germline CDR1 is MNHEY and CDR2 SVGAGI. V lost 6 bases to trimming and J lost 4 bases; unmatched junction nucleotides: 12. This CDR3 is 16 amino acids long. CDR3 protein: CASSTNRDREGETQYF. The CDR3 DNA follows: TGTGCCAGCAGCACAAACCGGGACAGGGAAGGAGAGACCCAGTACTTC.

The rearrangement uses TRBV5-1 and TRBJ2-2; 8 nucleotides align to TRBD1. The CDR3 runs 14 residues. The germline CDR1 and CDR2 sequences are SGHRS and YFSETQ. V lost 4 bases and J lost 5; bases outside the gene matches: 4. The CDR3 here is CASSARTGTGELFF. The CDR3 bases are TGCGCCAGCAGCGCCAGGACAGGGACCGGGGAGCTGTTTTTT. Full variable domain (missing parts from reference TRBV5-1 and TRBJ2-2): KAGVTQTPRYLIKTRGQQVTLSCSPISGHRSVSWYQQTPGQGLQFLFEYFSETQRNKGNFPGRFSGRQFSNSRSEMNVSTLELGDSALYLCASSARTGTGELFFGEGSRLTVL.

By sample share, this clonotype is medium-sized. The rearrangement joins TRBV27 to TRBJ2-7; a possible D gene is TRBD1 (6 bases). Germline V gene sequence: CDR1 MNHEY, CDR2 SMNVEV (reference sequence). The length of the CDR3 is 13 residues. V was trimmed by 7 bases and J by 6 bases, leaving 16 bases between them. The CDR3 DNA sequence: TGTGCCAGCATCAGGACTGGGGGCCTCGAGCAGTACTTC. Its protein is CASIRTGGLEQYF.

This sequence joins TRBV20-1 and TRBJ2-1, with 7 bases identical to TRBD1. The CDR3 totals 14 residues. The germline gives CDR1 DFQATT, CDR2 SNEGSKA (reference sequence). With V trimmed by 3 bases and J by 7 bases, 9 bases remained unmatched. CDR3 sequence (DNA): TGCAGTGCTAGTGCGACCGGGACAGATAATGAGCAGTTCTTC. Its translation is CSASATGTDNEQFF.

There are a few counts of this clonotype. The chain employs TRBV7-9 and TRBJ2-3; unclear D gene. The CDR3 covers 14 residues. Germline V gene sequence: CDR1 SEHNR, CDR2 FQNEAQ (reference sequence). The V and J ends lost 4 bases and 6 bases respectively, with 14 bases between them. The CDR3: CASSSTKRSDTQYF. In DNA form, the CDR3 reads TGTGCCAGCAGCTCAACTAAAAGGTCGGATACGCAGTATTTT.

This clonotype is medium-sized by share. The CDR3 bases are TGTGCCAGCAGTTACTCGGGGCTAGCGGGAAACACCGGGGAGCTGTTTTTT. This translates into CASSYSGLAGNTGELFF. This sequence joins TRBV6-2 or TRBV6-3 and TRBJ2-2; 9 bases are a match to TRBD2. The CDR3 covers 17 residues. CDR1 is MNHEY and CDR2 is SVGEGT in the germline V gene. The trim removed 0 bases at V and 2 bases at J, leaving 4 bases unmatched.

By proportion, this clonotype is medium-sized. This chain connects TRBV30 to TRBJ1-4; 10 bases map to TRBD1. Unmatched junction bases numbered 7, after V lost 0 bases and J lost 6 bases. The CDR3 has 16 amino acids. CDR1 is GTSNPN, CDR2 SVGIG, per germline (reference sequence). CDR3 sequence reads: CAWSVGQGRRDEKLFF. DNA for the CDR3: TGTGCCTGGAGTGTGGGACAGGGGCGGCGGGATGAAAAACTGTTTTTT.

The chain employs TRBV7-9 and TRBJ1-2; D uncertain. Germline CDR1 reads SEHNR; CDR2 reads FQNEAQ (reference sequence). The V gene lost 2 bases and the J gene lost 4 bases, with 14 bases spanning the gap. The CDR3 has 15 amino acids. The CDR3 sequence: CASSLLAVGFYGYTF. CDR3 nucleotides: TGTGCCAGCAGCTTATTGGCCGTAGGTTTCTATGGCTACACCTTC.

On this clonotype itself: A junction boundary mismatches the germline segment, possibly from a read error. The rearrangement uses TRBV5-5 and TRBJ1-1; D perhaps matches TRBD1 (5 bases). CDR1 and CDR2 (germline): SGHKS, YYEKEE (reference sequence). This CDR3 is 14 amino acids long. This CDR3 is CASSPLDTYGVAFF. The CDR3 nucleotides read TGCGCCAGCAGCCCGCTGGACACCTATGGGGTAGCTTTCTTT. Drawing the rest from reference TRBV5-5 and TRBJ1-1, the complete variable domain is DAGVTQSPTHLIKTRGQQVTLRCSPISGHKSVSWYQQVLGQGPQFIFQYYEKEERGRGNFPDRFSARQFPNYSSELNVNALLLGDSALYLCASSPLDTYGVAFFGQGTRLTVV.

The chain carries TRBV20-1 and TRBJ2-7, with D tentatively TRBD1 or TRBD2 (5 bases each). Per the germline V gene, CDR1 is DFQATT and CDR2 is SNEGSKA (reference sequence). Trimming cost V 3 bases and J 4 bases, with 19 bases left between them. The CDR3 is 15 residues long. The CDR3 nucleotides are TGCAGTGCTAGGGACGGGACCCCCCATAGTTACGAGCAGTACTTC. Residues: CSARDGTPHSYEQYF.

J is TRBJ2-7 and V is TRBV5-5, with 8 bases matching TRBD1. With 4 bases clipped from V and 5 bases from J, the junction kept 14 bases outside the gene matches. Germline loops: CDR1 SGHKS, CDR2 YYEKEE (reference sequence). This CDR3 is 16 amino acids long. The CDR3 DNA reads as TGTGCCAGCAGCCCCCGGGACAGGCTAGGTACAGACGAGCAGTACTTC. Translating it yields CASSPRDRLGTDEQYF.

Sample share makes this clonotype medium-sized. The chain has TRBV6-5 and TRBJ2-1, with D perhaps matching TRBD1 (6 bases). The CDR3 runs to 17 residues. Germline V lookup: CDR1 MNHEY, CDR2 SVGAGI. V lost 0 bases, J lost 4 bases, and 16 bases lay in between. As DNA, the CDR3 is TGTGCCAGCAGTTACTCGAGTCCCAGGGGCGTATACAATGAGCAGTTCTTC. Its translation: CASSYSSPRGVYNEQFF.

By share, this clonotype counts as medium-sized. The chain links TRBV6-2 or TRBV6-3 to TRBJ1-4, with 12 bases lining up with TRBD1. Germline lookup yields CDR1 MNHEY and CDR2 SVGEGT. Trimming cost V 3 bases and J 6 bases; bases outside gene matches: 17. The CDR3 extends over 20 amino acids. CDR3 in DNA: TGTGCCAGCAGTTATCCTGAATCCGGGACAGGGGGCTCTGAGGATGAAAAACTGTTTTTT. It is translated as CASSYPESGTGGSEDEKLFF.